This passage covers 26 T cell receptor beta chains from one sample sequenced in a study of molecular identifiers for immune sequencing clone quantification. TCRdb reanalysed the PCR reads using MiXCR and keeps one entry per CDR3 protein. The data show around 460,000 distinct CDR3 sequences, with 20% to 25% seen just once and 0.7% to 1% held by the top ten. Material: naive CD8+ T cells from blood, with Jurkat cell RNA spiked in. The subset: FACS-sorted CD8+CD4-CCR7+CD45RA+ naive T cells. These receptors came from a human donor in good health. Some libraries in this study had Jurkat cell RNA spiked in.

This clonotype has at least ten counts. The chain links TRBV28 to TRBJ2-3; TRBD2 matches 7 bases. This CDR3 spans 14 amino acids. The ends lost 6 bases at V and 2 bases at J; junction bases unmatched: 5. Per the germline V gene, CDR1 is MDHEN and CDR2 is SYDVKM. In DNA, the CDR3 is TGTGCCAGCAGCCAGCGGGGCACCACAGATACGCAGTATTTT. It translates to CASSQRGTTDTQYF.

A few counts support this clonotype. The DNA for the CDR3 is TGTGCCAGCAGTCCCACCAGCCCCAAACCGGGGGAGACCCAGTACTTC. It codes for CASSPTSPKPGETQYF. V usage is TRBV4-2 and J usage is TRBJ2-5; D perhaps matches TRBD2 (5 bases). Germline V gene lookup returns CDR1 LGHNA and CDR2 YNFKEQ. This CDR3 contains 16 residues. V lost 6 bases to trimming and J lost 5 bases, with 22 bases between them.

This clonotype was seen a handful of times. This chain joins TRBV30 and TRBJ1-1; the D is unclear. V lost 3 bases and J lost 7, with 9 bases in between. The CDR3 is 11 amino acids. Germline CDR1 and CDR2: GTSNPN and SVGIG (reference sequence). CDR3 nucleotides: TGTGCCTGGAGGGGTGGGCTTGAAGCTTTCTTT. Protein product: CAWRGGLEAFF.

About this clonotype: A read error may be the cause here, since a much bigger clone is one base away. The rearrangement links TRBV6-5 to TRBJ2-7, with D perhaps matching TRBD1 (6 bases). V was pared by 2 bases and J by 2 bases, with 13 bases between. This CDR3 has 15 residues. Germline V gene sequence: CDR1 MNHEY, CDR2 SVGAGI. The CDR3 bases are TGTGCCAGCAGTTACGCCCCAGGACAGCCCTACGAGCAGTACTTC. Protein sequence: CASSYAPGQPYEQYF.

V is TRBV6-5 and J is TRBJ2-1; 8 bases line up with TRBD2. J gave up 3 bases and V 5 bases, and 9 bases lay outside the gene matches. The CDR3 loop spans 16 amino acids. Germline CDR1 and CDR2: MNHEY and SVGAGI. In nucleotides, the CDR3 is TGTGCCAGCAGTCCTCTGCCGGCGGGGGGCTACAATGAGCAGTTCTTC. It encodes CASSPLPAGGYNEQFF.

This clonotype was picked up a small number of times. This rearrangement joins TRBV19 to TRBJ2-3; D ambiguous. Per germline, CDR1 LNHDA and CDR2 SQIVND (reference sequence). Trimming removed 2 bases at V and 2 bases at J, with 14 bases between. The length of the CDR3 is 16 residues. CDR3 bases: TGTGCCAGTAGTATAAGCTGGGGAAGGGTCACAGATACGCAGTATTTT. This translates into CASSISWGRVTDTQYF.

This clonotype was seen a single time. A much larger clone is a single base away; this may be a read error. V and J are TRBV29-1 and TRBJ2-1; possibly TRBD1 or TRBD2 for D (5 bases each). V lost 8 bases and J 6 bases, leaving 11 bases between the germline ends. The CDR3 is made up of 11 amino acids. In germline, CDR1 is SQVTM, CDR2 ANQGSEA. The CDR3 loop reads CSSLRGNEQFF. CDR3 nucleotide sequence: TGCAGCTCCCTGAGGGGCAATGAGCAGTTCTTC.

The V call is TRBV7-9, the J call TRBJ2-7; 8 bases line up with TRBD2. With V trimmed by 8 bases and J by 6 bases, 6 bases remained unmatched. The CDR3 spans 12 residues. The germline CDR1 and CDR2 sequences are SEHNR and FQNEAQ (reference sequence). CDR3: CASGRTSFEQYF. CDR3 DNA sequence: TGTGCCAGCGGCAGGACTAGCTTCGAGCAGTACTTC.

This clonotype was picked up a small number of times. The chain couples TRBV11-2 to TRBJ2-6; D is uncertain. V shed 0 bases and J shed 0 bases, with 6 bases lying between them. Per germline, CDR1 SGHAT and CDR2 FQNNGV. The CDR3 is made up of 16 amino acids. CDR3 region: CASSLDPLSGANVLTF. In nucleotides, the CDR3 is TGTGCCAGCAGCTTAGACCCCCTCTCTGGGGCCAACGTCCTGACTTTC.

V gene TRBV7-9 combines with J gene TRBJ2-2; 7 bases map to TRBD2. V was clipped by 5 bases and J by 6 bases; unmatched bases: 6. The germline gives CDR1 SEHNR, CDR2 FQNEAQ (reference sequence). The CDR3 loop spans 14 amino acids. The CDR3 nucleotides read TGTGCCAGCAGCCCCCTTGGGGGGGCCGGGGAGCTGTTTTTT. It specifies CASSPLGGAGELFF.

The chain links TRBV27 to TRBJ2-5; D is ambiguous. From germline, CDR1 is MNHEY and CDR2 SMNVEV (reference sequence). V shed 1 base and J shed 1 base, with 10 bases lying between them. CDR3 length equals 15 residues. CDR3 region: CASSLWGHPQETQYF. Written as DNA, the CDR3 is TGTGCCAGCAGTTTATGGGGTCACCCCCAAGAGACCCAGTACTTC.

This clonotype has only a few counts. V and J are TRBV28 and TRBJ2-7; D unclear. The CDR3 covers 14 residues. V lost 3 bases and J lost 1, with 10 bases in between. The germline CDR1 and CDR2 sequences are MDHEN and SYDVKM. The CDR3 DNA reads TGTGCCAGCAGTTTCGGAAAAGAGTCCTACGAGCAGTACTTC. Translated, it gives CASSFGKESYEQYF.

In its sample, this clonotype was seen a few times. The V call is TRBV19, the J call TRBJ2-2, with D possibly TRBD1 on 5 matching bases. Trimming took 6 bases from V and 3 from J, leaving 14 bases between them. The CDR3 runs 15 residues. The germline gives CDR1 LNHDA, CDR2 SQIVND (reference sequence). CDR3 loop: CASRDPGYDTGELFF. Here the CDR3 DNA reads TGTGCCAGTAGAGATCCAGGGTATGACACCGGGGAGCTGTTTTTT. The complete variable domain, with remaining parts taken from reference TRBV19 and TRBJ2-2, reads DGGITQSPKYLFRKEGQNVTLSCEQNLNHDAMYWYRQDPGQGLRLIYYSQIVNDFQKGDIAEGYSVSREKKESFPLTVTSAQKNPTAFYLCASRDPGYDTGELFFGEGSRLTVL.

Concerning this clonotype: A clone one base away is much larger, so this may be a read error. The chain uses TRBV7-8 and TRBJ1-1; D unclear. The CDR3 consists of 16 residues. Germline V gene lookup returns CDR1 SGHVS and CDR2 FQNEAQ. Deletions cut 5 bases from V and 2 bases from J, with 18 bases between. The CDR3 protein is CASSRPDGRLNTEAFF. The CDR3 DNA sequence: TGTGCCAGCAGCAGACCCGACGGACGGCTAAACACTGAAGCTTTCTTT. Full variable domain (missing parts from reference TRBV7-8 and TRBJ1-1): GAGVSQSPRYKVAKRGQDVALRCDPISGHVSLFWYQQALGQGPEFLTYFQNEAQLDKSGLPSDRFFAERPEGSVSTLKIQRTQQEDSAVYLCASSRPDGRLNTEAFFGQGTRLTVV.

To note about this clonotype: The CDR3 does not close with the conserved phenylalanine or tryptophan, likely indicating a read error. The DNA is omitted, as the CDR3 cannot be located on it reliably, and the CDR3 follows TCRdb's listing. The V and J genes are TRBV7-9 and TRBJ2-6; the table's D call TRBD2 went unverified against the DNA. The germline V gene has CDR1 SEHNR and CDR2 FQNEAQ (reference sequence). The CDR3 has 15 residues if both end residues are counted. The CDR3 reads CASSLTFDRYNVLAL.

The chain recombines TRBV5-1 with TRBJ2-3; D may be TRBD2 (6 bases). The germline V gene encodes CDR1 SGHRS and CDR2 YFSETQ. The CDR3 is 14 amino acids. V shed 4 bases and J shed 1 base, with 10 bases lying between them. The chain's CDR3 is CASSRGSGTDTQYF. The DNA of the CDR3 is TGCGCCAGCAGCCGGGGGTCCGGCACAGATACGCAGTATTTT.

This clonotype has more than one count but fewer than ten. The V call is TRBV10-2, the J call TRBJ1-5, with unresolved D. Germline CDR1 reads WSHSY; CDR2 reads SAAADI. The CDR3 is 13 residues long. Trimming removed 4 bases at V and 7 bases at J, with 11 bases between. In DNA, the CDR3 is TGCGCCAGCAGTGTTATGGTTTGGCAGCCCCAGCATTTT. Its translation: CASSVMVWQPQHF.

A remark on this clonotype: One end of the junction does not line up with germline, which may come from a read error. The V call is TRBV4-3, the J call TRBJ2-7; D gene unclear. Germline V gene data show CDR1 as LGHNA and CDR2 as YSLEER. This CDR3 has 15 residues. The CDR3 coding sequence is TGCGCCTGCAGCCGAGATTTCGGCATGGCCTACGAGCAGTACTTC. Amino acids: CACSRDFGMAYEQYF.

This clonotype was observed a handful of times. The chain employs TRBV19 and TRBJ2-3; weak D call: TRBD2 (6 bases). The V end lost 2 bases, the J end lost 1 base, and 13 bases lay between the germline ends. CDR3 length: 16 residues. Germline values: CDR1 LNHDA, CDR2 SQIVND (reference sequence). CDR3 coding DNA: TGTGCCAGTAGTATACTTTCCGGCGGGGGCACAGATACGCAGTATTTT. It yields the protein CASSILSGGGTDTQYF.

The chain employs TRBV13 and TRBJ2-7, with 7 bases identical to TRBD1. Germline V gives CDR1 PRHDT, CDR2 FYEKMQ (reference sequence). The CDR3 covers 16 residues. V lost 0 bases and J lost 0; bases outside the gene matches: 5. Here the CDR3 reads CASSLGLGTDSYEQYF. CDR3 bases: TGTGCCAGCAGCTTAGGCCTTGGGACAGACTCCTACGAGCAGTACTTC.

This clonotype was seen only a few times. The chain recombines TRBV7-2 with TRBJ2-2; D perhaps matches TRBD1 (6 bases). The CDR3 is 17 amino acids. Trimming pared 2 bases from V and 5 bases from J, leaving 18 bases between. Germline CDR1 SGHTA, CDR2 FQGNSA. The CDR3 sequence is CASSLIGKGDGTGELFF. The CDR3 DNA reads TGTGCCAGCAGCTTAATCGGAAAGGGGGATGGAACCGGGGAGCTGTTTTTT.

This clonotype was seen a handful of times. The V gene is TRBV15, the J gene TRBJ2-7; 11 bases agree with TRBD1. The CDR3 runs to 14 residues. Germline CDR1 LNHNV, CDR2 YYDKDF (reference sequence). The ends lost 5 bases at V and 4 bases at J; junction bases unmatched: 4. The CDR3 protein is CATSGDRGFYEQYF. The CDR3 DNA reads TGTGCCACCAGCGGGGACAGGGGGTTTTACGAGCAGTACTTC.

This clonotype was found many times. The chain recombines TRBV27 with TRBJ1-1, with D possibly TRBD1 on 6 matching bases. Trimming removed 6 bases from V and 0 bases from J, with 14 bases in between. The CDR3 sequence is 15 residues long. Germline CDR1 reads MNHEY; CDR2 reads SMNVEV (reference sequence). The CDR3 DNA reads TGTGCCAGCAGCCCCATACAGGGCCTGAACACTGAAGCTTTCTTT. Translation gives CASSPIQGLNTEAFF.

This clonotype was recorded many times. The rearrangement links TRBV4-1 to TRBJ2-1; 8 nucleotides agree with TRBD2. CDR3 length equals 15 residues. Germline CDR1 reads MGHRA; CDR2 reads YSYEKL. With 1 base clipped from V and 7 bases from J, the junction kept 6 bases outside the gene matches. Here the CDR3 DNA reads TGCGCCAGCAGCCAAGTGACTAGCGAGAGAAATGAGCAGTTCTTC. Protein sequence: CASSQVTSERNEQFF.

There are many counts of this clonotype. V is TRBV27 and J is TRBJ2-3, with 7 bases fitting TRBD1. Germline CDR1 is MNHEY and CDR2 is SMNVEV (reference sequence). Losses at the gene ends were 1 base for V and 5 bases for J; bases not matched to a gene: 12. The CDR3 runs to 17 residues. The chain's CDR3 is CASSLLGGMQGEDTQYF. CDR3 DNA: TGTGCCAGCAGTTTATTGGGTGGAATGCAGGGGGAAGATACGCAGTATTTT.

This clonotype was detected a few times. This chain links TRBV4-1 with TRBJ2-5; 7 bases map to TRBD1. Losses at the gene ends were 2 bases for V and 5 bases for J; bases not matched to a gene: 8. CDR3 length: 15 amino acids. The germline V gene encodes CDR1 MGHRA and CDR2 YSYEKL. The chain's CDR3 is CASSQTTGAYETQYF. DNA of the CDR3: TGCGCCAGCAGCCAAACAACAGGGGCTTATGAGACCCAGTACTTC.